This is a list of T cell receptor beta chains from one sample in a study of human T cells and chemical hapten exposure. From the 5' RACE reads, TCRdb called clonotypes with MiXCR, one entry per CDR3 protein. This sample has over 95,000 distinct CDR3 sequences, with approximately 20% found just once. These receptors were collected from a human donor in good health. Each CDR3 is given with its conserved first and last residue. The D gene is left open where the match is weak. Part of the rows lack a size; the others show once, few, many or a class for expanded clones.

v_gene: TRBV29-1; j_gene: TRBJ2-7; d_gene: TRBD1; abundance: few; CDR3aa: CSVEHRGSLRREQYF; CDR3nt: TGCAGCGTTGAGCACAGGGGCTCCCTTCGGAGGGAGCAGTACTTC
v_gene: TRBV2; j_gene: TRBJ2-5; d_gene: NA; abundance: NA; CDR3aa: CASSYEETQYF; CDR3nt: TGTGCCAGCAGTTACGAGGAGACCCAGTACTTC
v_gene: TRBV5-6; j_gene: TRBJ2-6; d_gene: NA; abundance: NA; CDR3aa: CASSLGLPEANSGANVLTF; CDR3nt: TGTGCCAGCAGCTTGGGACTCCCGGAGGCTAACTCTGGGGCCAACGTCCTGACTTTC
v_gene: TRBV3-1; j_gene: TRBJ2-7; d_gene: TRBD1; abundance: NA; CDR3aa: CASSRGTGGFYEQYF; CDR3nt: TGTGCCAGCAGCCGCGGGACAGGGGGATTCTACGAGCAGTACTTC
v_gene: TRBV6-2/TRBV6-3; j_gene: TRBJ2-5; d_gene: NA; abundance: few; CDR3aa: CASSRTQETQYF; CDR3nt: TGTGCCAGCTCCCGGACACAAGAGACCCAGTACTTC
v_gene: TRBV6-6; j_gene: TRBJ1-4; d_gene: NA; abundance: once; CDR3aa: CASSYSATTNEKLFF; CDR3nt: TGTGCCAGCAGTTACTCGGCAACAACTAATGAAAAACTGTTTTTT
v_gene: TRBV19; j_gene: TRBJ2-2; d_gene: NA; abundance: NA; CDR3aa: CASSIRAGELFF; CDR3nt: TGTGCCAGTAGTATACGGGCCGGGGAGCTGTTTTTT
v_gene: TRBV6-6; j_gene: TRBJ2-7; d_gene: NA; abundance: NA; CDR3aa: CASSYFSWGSEREPYEQYF; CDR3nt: TGTGCCAGCAGTTACTTTTCTTGGGGTAGCGAAAGGGAGCCCTACGAGCAGTACTTC
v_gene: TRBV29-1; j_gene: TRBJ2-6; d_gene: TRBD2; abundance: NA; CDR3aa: CSVEEYGDGGRAPGANVLTF; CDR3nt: TGCAGCGTTGAAGAGTACGGCGACGGCGGGAGGGCCCCTGGGGCCAACGTCCTGACTTTC
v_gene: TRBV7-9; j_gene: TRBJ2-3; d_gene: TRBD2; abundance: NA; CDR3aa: CASGSGSVVTQYF; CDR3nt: TGTGCCAGTGGGAGCGGGAGTGTCGTTACGCAGTATTTT
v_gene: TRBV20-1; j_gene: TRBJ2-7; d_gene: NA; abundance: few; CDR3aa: CSAPWGLAPPYEQYF; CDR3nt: TGCAGTGCTCCCTGGGGGCTAGCGCCACCCTACGAGCAGTACTTC
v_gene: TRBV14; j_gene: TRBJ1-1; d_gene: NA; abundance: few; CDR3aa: CASSQGVITEAFF; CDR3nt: TGTGCCAGCAGCCAGGGAGTTATCACTGAAGCTTTCTTT
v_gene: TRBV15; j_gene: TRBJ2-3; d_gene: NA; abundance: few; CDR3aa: CATSRASTDTQYF; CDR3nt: TGTGCCACCAGCAGGGCCAGCACAGATACGCAGTATTTT
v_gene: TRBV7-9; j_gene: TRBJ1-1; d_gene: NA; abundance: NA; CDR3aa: CASSLVLGSGTTCSTEAFF; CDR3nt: TGTGCCAGCAGCTTAGTGCTGGGATCCGGGACCACTTGTAGCACTGAAGCTTTCTTT
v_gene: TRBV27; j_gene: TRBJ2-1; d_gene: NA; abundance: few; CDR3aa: CASNSRQPSYNEQFF; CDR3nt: TGTGCCAGCAACTCCCGACAGCCATCCTACAATGAGCAGTTCTTC
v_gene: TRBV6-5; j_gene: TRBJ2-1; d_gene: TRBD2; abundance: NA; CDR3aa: CASRARLAGVEQFF; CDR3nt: TGTGCCAGCAGGGCCCGACTAGCGGGAGTAGAGCAGTTCTTC
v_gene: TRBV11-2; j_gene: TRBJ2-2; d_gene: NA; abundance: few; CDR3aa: CASSRLIGRANTGELFF; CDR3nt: TGTGCCAGCAGCCGTCTTATAGGGCGGGCGAACACCGGGGAGCTGTTTTTT
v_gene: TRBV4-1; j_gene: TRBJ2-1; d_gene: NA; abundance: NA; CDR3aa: CASSQERGGSYNEQFF; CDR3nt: TGCGCCAGCAGCCAAGAGAGGGGGGGCTCCTACAATGAGCAGTTCTTC
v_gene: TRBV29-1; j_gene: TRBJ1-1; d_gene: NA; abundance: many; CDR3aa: CSVGLGVNTEAFF; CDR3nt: TGCAGCGTGGGCTTAGGGGTGAACACTGAAGCTTTCTTT
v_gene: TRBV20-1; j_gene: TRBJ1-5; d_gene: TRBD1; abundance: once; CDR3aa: CSARTPGGPSNQPQHF; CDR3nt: TGCAGTGCTAGAACGCCAGGGGGGCCTAGCAATCAGCCCCAGCATTTT
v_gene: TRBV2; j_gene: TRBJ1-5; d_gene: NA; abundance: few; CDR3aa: CASSVRQYSNQPQHF; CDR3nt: TGTGCCAGCAGTGTTCGCCAGTATAGCAATCAGCCCCAGCATTTT
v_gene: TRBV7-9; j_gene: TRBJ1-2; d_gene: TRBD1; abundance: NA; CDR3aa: CASSRGTGVPYGYTF; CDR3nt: TGTGCCAGCAGCCGAGGGACAGGGGTGCCATATGGCTACACCTTC
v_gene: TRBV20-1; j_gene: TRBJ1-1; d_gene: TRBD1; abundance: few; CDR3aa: CSAPKTGVRSTEAFF; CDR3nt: TGCAGTGCCCCGAAGACAGGGGTCCGGAGCACTGAAGCTTTCTTT
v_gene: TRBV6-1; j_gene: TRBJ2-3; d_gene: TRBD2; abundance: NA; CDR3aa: CASSERGGSTDTQYF; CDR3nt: TGTGCCAGCAGTGAACGGGGGGGAAGCACAGATACGCAGTATTTT
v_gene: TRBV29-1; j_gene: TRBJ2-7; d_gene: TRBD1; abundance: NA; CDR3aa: CSVAGGDEQYF; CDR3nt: TGCAGCGTTGCAGGGGGTGACGAGCAGTACTTC
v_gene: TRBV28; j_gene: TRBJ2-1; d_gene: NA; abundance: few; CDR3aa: CASSPAGYNEQFF; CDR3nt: TGTGCCAGCAGCCCGGCTGGTTACAATGAGCAGTTCTTC
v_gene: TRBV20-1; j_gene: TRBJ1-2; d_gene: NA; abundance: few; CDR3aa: CSADRGNYGYTF; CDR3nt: TGCAGTGCTGATAGAGGAAACTATGGCTACACCTTC